This TCR beta chain was identified in a study of blood T cell repertoires in COVID-19. About the study: The origin of the acute and convalescent COVID-19 samples was the United States, Italy and Spain. T cells, B-cell-depleted T cells, or PBMCs provided the cDNA or gDNA that served as material.

The germline CDR1 and CDR2 sequences are MDHEN and SYDVKM. The CDR3 length is 12 residues. V was clipped by 2 bases and J by 2 bases, with 3 bases between them. Authors' processing steps: Nucleated cell number was recorded as an estimate derived from reference gene primer amplification. Produced via immunoSEQ multiplex PCR; TCRdb's table is partial and in-frame only. From that table come the V and J calls and clone size; the DNA was used to work out D and trimming. The data contain some 44,000 clones, 92% of them seen just once; the ten biggest clones take up approximately 12%. The sequence was collected from a human donor in a cohort sampled during active COVID-19. Sample: peripheral blood. The V and J genes are TRBV28 and TRBJ1-1; no definite D call. The CDR3 protein is CASSLVNTEAFF. DNA of the CDR3: TGTGCCAGCAGTTTAGTAAACACTGAAGCTTTCTTT.